A single sample gave rise to the 10 T cell receptor beta chains below, sequenced in a study of blood T cell repertoires in COVID-19. Produced via immunoSEQ multiplex PCR; TCRdb's table is partial and in-frame only. The sample has over 200,000 clones; around four fifths are singletons. The sample taken for sequencing was peripheral blood. Receptor source: an elderly woman with active or convalescent COVID-19.

CDR3 sequence reads: CASSFDRPEQYF. The DNA for the CDR3 is TGTGCCAGCAGCTTTGACAGACCCGAGCAGTACTTC. This chain uses TRBV5-8 with TRBJ2-7; D may be TRBD1 (5 bases). V was trimmed by 2 bases and J by 6 bases, leaving 9 bases between them. This CDR3 region has 12 residues. Per the germline V gene, CDR1 is SGHTS and CDR2 is YDEGEE. The whole variable domain, remainder taken from reference TRBV5-8 and TRBJ2-7, is EAGVTQSPTHLIKTRGQQATLRCSPISGHTSVYWYQQALGLGLQFLLWYDEGEERNRGNFPPRFSGRQFPNYSSELNVNALELEDSALYLCASSFDRPEQYFGPGTRLTVT.

The chain joins TRBV3-1 (or the pseudogene TRBV3-2) to TRBJ2-1; TRBD2 matches 8 bases. Germline loops: CDR1 LGHDT, CDR2 YNNKEL (reference sequence). Trimming at V came to 1 base and at J to 14 bases, leaving 7 bases not matched to a gene. This CDR3 spans 13 amino acids. The CDR3 loop is CASSQAPAGEEFF. The CDR3 nucleotides read TGTGCCAGCAGCCAAGCGCCAGCGGGAGAGGAGTTCTTC.

V is TRBV10-3 and J is TRBJ1-2, with TRBD1 matching 7 bases. The ends lost 10 bases at V and 0 bases at J; junction bases unmatched: 11. The germline gives CDR1 ENHRY, CDR2 SYGVKD. This CDR3 region has 15 residues. CDR3 nucleotide sequence: TGTGCCACTGCGGGACAGCTAATATCTAACTATGGCTACACCTTC. Its protein product is CATAGQLISNYGYTF.

With respect to this clone: Other nucleotide sequences in the sample specify the same CDR3. The chain joins TRBV28 to TRBJ1-2; D gene uncertain. With 3 bases removed from V and 4 bases from J, the gap between germline ends came to 6 bases. Germline loops: CDR1 MDHEN, CDR2 SYDVKM. The CDR3 totals 12 residues. The CDR3 loop is CASSLISYGYTF. DNA for the CDR3: TGTGCCAGCAGTTTGATTAGCTATGGCTACACCTTC.

V gene TRBV5-1 combines with J gene TRBJ2-1; 11 bases map to TRBD2. This CDR3 region has 19 residues. With V trimmed by 4 bases and J by 5 bases, 17 bases remained unmatched. Germline assignment: CDR1 SGHRS and CDR2 YFSETQ. CDR3 sequence: CASSPTGAVGLAGNNEQFF. The DNA for the CDR3 is TGCGCCAGCAGCCCGACAGGGGCCGTAGGACTAGCGGGTAACAATGAGCAGTTCTTC.

The gene calls are TRBV5-6 and TRBJ1-5, with 7 bases that match TRBD1. Trimming at V came to 2 bases and at J to 2 bases, leaving 1 base not matched to a gene. The CDR3 loop spans 14 amino acids. Germline V gene sequence: CDR1 SGHDT, CDR2 YYEEEE. CDR3 loop: CASSLGTGNQPQHF. CDR3 DNA sequence: TGTGCCAGCAGCTTAGGGACAGGCAATCAGCCCCAGCATTTT.

The chain joins TRBV28 to TRBJ1-1; D is uncertain. Looked up from germline, CDR1 is MDHEN and CDR2 is SYDVKM. CDR3 length: 16 amino acids. V lost 4 bases and J lost 5, with 20 bases in between. CDR3 DNA sequence: TGTGCCAGCAGTTCGATAGGACGGGGTCTGGAGACTGAAGCTTTCTTT. The encoded protein is CASSSIGRGLETEAFF.

The rearrangement uses TRBV6-5 and TRBJ1-6, with 7 bases fitting TRBD1. The CDR3 is made up of 15 amino acids. Germline assignment: CDR1 MNHEY and CDR2 SVGAGI. V trimming: 7 bases; J trimming: 0 bases; junction bases outside the gene matches: 3. CDR3 loop: CASKQGSSYNSPLHF. The CDR3 bases are TGTGCCAGCAAACAGGGGAGCTCCTATAATTCACCCCTCCACTTT.

This clone has only one observation. The chain recombines TRBV4-3 with TRBJ2-1; a weak D match, TRBD2 (6 bases). V lost 3 bases to trimming and J lost 9 bases, with 12 bases between them. Germline-derived CDR1 and CDR2 are LGHNA and YSLEER. The CDR3 is 13 amino acids. CDR3 in DNA: TGCGCCAGCAGCCACCCCCATAGCGGTGAGCAGTTCTTC. It yields the protein CASSHPHSGEQFF.

In its sample, this clone was seen a few times. The chain is built from TRBV9 and TRBJ2-7, with TRBD2 identical over 9 bases. J was trimmed by 2 bases and V by 4 bases; bases with no gene match: 4. This CDR3 has 14 residues. The germline V gene encodes CDR1 SGDLS and CDR2 YYNGEE. In DNA, the CDR3 is TGTGCCAGCAGCCCTAGCGGGGCCCCCTACGAGCAGTACTTC. As protein: CASSPSGAPYEQYF.